This T cell receptor beta chain appears in the sequencing data of a study of T cell responses to AZD1222 COVID-19 vaccine. Whole-study results and caveats: Clonal diversity was possibly underestimated; the donors were predominantly white British and more often female. Vaccination with two AZD1222 doses was followed by a rise in Spike-specific TCR breadth and depth. Regions 160-218 and 743-854 held dominance among vaccine-associated CD4 TCRs, which spanned spike.

Remarks on this clone: Its antigen is as yet unknown.

The assay was immunoSEQ multiplex PCR, and TCRdb's table has in-frame clones only and misses some. The data show more than 110,000 clones, 80% to 95% seen once. The receptor was isolated from an adult in good health. The sample was peripheral blood, taken on day 0 of AZD1222 vaccination.

This chain's CDR3 is CASSFRDYEKLFF. CDR3 sequence (DNA): TGTGCCAGCAGTTTTCGGGATTATGAAAAACTGTTTTTT. The chain couples TRBV28 to TRBJ1-4; D not resolved. V was trimmed by 3 bases and J by 6 bases, leaving 8 bases between them. Germline CDR1 and CDR2: MDHEN and SYDVKM. CDR3 size: 13 residues.